This T cell receptor (beta chain) originates from a study of cytomegalovirus exposure and HLA in healthy donors. Whole-study findings and limits: The study recorded around 160 TCR beta chains that were cytomegalovirus-associated. In vitro checks showed that three CMV-associated chains really do target CMV antigens. Per published accounts, TCR beta sequences correctly predicted the HLA-A and HLA-B alleles of most subjects.

Amplification used 60 Vbeta primers and 13 Jbeta primers. Assay: immunoSEQ multiplex PCR; the TCRdb copy retains only in-frame clones and omits some. This sample carries around 130,000 clones, 65% to 90% of them seen once, and the ten largest clones take 0.95% to 1.5%. This CDR3 has 18 residues. The trim removed 1 base at V and 5 bases at J, leaving 14 bases unmatched. The germline gives CDR1 MNHNS, CDR2 SASEGT. This clone showed up just once. Its antigen remains unidentified. The sequence came from a girl aged 2-10 years in good health and CMV-seronegative. This rearrangement joins TRBV6-1 to TRBJ2-5; 9 positions match TRBD2. The sample consisted of PBMCs. In DNA, the CDR3 is TGTGCCAGCAGTGAAGGGGGACTAGCCATGGGGGGGGTGGAGACCCAGTACTTC. Translation: CASSEGGLAMGGVETQYF.